The table lists the clone carrying this T cell receptor delta chain with a few counts. Its antigen is still unknown. This sample stems from a study of Vδ1+ human thymocytes. Extracted RNA was reverse transcribed into cDNA. The CDR3 regions were amplified by multiplex PCR from V-gene primers to a constant-region primer. TCRdb re-analyzed the multiplex PCR reads via CATT. Of 45,000 to 60,000 delta-chain clones listed, around 16% are singletons. CDR3 length: 25 amino acids. Germline loops: CDR1 TSWWSYY, CDR2 QGS. V lost 3 bases and J lost 0; bases outside the gene matches: 33. General study points: Approximately 20% of thymic delta-chain sequences were Vdelta2, with few Vdelta3, unlike blood Vdelta1+ controls. Thymic TRG and TRD repertoires appeared highly polyclonal, with Gaussian CDR3 length distributions.

The sorted cells were CD3+ Vdelta1+ Vdelta2- thymocytes from alphabeta-depleted thymus. The sequencing input was Vdelta1+ gamma-delta thymocytes from the thymus. The subset is: FACS-sorted CD3+ TCRalphabeta- TCRVdelta1+ TCRVdelta2- thymocytes. The rearrangement uses TRDV1 and TRDJ1; 8 bases line up with TRDD3. This TCR was recovered from a girl under two years old who had congenital heart surgery. This CDR3 reads CALGDLPDKSLRRWGIPVYTDKLIF. CDR3 coding DNA: TGTGCTCTTGGGGACCTACCAGATAAATCTCTACGGCGATGGGGGATCCCCGTTTACACCGATAAACTCATCTTT.